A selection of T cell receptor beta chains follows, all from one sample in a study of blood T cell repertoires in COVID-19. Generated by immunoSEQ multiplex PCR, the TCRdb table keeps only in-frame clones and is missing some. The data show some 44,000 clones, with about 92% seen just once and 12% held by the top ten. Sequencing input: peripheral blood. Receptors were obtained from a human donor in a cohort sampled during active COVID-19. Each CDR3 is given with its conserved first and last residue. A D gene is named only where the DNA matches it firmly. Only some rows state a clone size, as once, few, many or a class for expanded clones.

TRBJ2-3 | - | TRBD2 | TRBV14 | CASSPRRGARTDTQYF | TGTGCCAGCAGCCCCCGGCGGGGGGCCCGCACAGATACGCAGTATTTT
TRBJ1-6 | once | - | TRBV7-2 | CASRAGFTYNSPLHF | TGTGCCAGCCGAGCGGGTTTCACCTATAATTCACCCCTCCACTTT
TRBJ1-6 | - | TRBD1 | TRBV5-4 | CASRRQGDSPLHF | TGTGCCAGCAGAAGACAGGGAGATTCACCCCTCCACTTT
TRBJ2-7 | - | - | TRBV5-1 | CASSLKGGGYEQYF | TGCGCCAGCAGCTTGAAGGGAGGGGGGTACGAGCAGTACTTC
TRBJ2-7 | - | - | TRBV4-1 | CASRLVVDSLYEQYF | TGCGCCAGCAGACTAGTCGTGGACAGCCTCTACGAGCAGTACTTC
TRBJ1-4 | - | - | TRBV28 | CASSTLGGTGEKLFF | TGTGCCAGCAGTACCCTCGGGGGGACCGGTGAAAAACTGTTTTTT
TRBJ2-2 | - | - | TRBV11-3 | CASSSTSGAWNTGELFF | TGTGCCAGCAGCTCAACCTCAGGGGCATGGAACACCGGGGAGCTGTTTTTT
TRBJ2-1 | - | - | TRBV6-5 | CASADWYNEQFF | TGTGCCAGTGCGGATTGGTACAATGAGCAGTTCTTC
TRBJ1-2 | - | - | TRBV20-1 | CSALQYGYTF | TGCAGTGCCTTACAGTATGGCTACACCTTC
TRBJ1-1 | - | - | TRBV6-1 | CASSENLGISGTEAFF | TGTGCCAGCAGTGAAAATCTCGGGATATCTGGCACTGAAGCTTTCTTT
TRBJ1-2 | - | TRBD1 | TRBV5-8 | CASSRGPGQANYGYTF | TGTGCCAGCAGCCGCGGGCCGGGACAGGCTAACTATGGCTACACCTTC
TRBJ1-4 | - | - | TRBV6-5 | CASSYSWEGGEKLFF | TGTGCCAGCAGTTACTCTTGGGAGGGAGGTGAAAAACTGTTTTTT
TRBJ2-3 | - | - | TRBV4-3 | CASSQRTASTDTQYF | TGCGCCAGCAGCCAAAGGACAGCTAGCACAGATACGCAGTATTTT
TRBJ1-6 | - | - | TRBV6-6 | CASSPGRGYNSPLHF | TGTGCCAGCAGTCCCGGTCGGGGTTACAATTCACCCCTCCACTTT
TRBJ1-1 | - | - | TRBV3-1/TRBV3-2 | CASSQERRGNTEAFF | TGTGCCAGCAGCCAAGAGAGACGGGGGAACACTGAAGCTTTCTTT
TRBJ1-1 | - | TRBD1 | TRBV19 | CASSISRGRTEAFF | TGTGCCAGTAGTATAAGCAGGGGGCGGACTGAAGCTTTCTTT
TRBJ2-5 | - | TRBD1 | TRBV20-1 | CSSRQGETQYF | TGCAGTTCCAGACAGGGGGAGACCCAGTACTTC
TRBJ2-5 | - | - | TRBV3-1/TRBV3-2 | CASSQAVGGQYF | TGTGCCAGCAGCCAAGCGGTGGGGGGCCAGTACTTC
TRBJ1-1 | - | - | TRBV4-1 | CASSQAGENTEAFF | TGCGCCAGCAGCCAAGCCGGGGAGAACACTGAAGCTTTCTTT
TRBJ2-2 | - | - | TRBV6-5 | CASDTVLTGELFF | TGTGCCAGCGACACAGTCCTTACCGGGGAGCTGTTTTTT
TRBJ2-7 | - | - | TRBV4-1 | CASSQEHRTISRYEQYF | TGCGCCAGCAGCCAAGAACACCGGACAATTAGCCGCTACGAGCAGTACTTC
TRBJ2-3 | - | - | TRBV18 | CASSPFWTALGDTQYF | TGTGCCAGCTCACCGTTTTGGACAGCCCTCGGGGATACGCAGTATTTT
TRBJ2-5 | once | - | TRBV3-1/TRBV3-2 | CASSQVQETQYF | TGTGCCAGCAGCCAAGTACAAGAGACCCAGTACTTC
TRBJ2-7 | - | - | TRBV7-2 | CASTPMVAGANEQCF | TGTGCCAGCACCCCAATGGTGGCGGGGGCGAACGAGCAGTGCTTC
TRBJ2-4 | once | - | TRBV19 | CASSSFRGAKNIQYF | TGTGCCAGTAGTTCCTTTAGGGGTGCCAAAAACATTCAGTACTTC
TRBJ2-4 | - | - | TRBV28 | CASRLGHRDNIQYF | TGTGCCAGCAGATTGGGACACAGGGACAACATTCAGTACTTC
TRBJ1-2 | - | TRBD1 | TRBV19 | CASTPGTVYGYTF | TGTGCCAGTACCCCCGGGACAGTGTATGGCTACACCTTC
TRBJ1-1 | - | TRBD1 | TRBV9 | CASSTDGTVNTEAFF | TGTGCCAGCAGCACCGACGGGACAGTTAACACTGAAGCTTTCTTT
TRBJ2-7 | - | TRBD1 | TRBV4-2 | CASSPTGTGFYEQYF | TGTGCCAGCAGTCCTACAGGGACAGGGTTCTACGAGCAGTACTTC